A selection of T cell receptor beta chains follows, all from one sample in a study of cytomegalovirus exposure and HLA in healthy donors. Using immunoSEQ multiplex PCR, the repertoire was profiled, and TCRdb retains in-frame clones only, with some absent. The sample comprises about 130,000 clones, 80% of which are singletons, and 1% rests with the top ten. Specimen: PBMCs. The receptors here all came from a man aged 40-50 years in good health and CMV-seronegative. Both conserved end residues are part of each CDR3. A D gene is named only where the DNA matches it firmly. Some rows have no size entry. The others give once, few or many, or a class for an expanded clone.

clone size: .; J gene: TRBJ2-3; D gene: TRBD1; V gene: TRBV5-1; CDR3 DNA: TGCGCCAGCACGGGGGACAGGGGGACAGATACGCAGTATTTT; CDR3 protein: CASTGDRGTDTQYF
clone size: .; J gene: TRBJ1-4; D gene: .; V gene: TRBV18; CDR3 DNA: TGTGCCAGCTCACCTTCGGGGGGGAGTGAAAAACTGTTTTTT; CDR3 protein: CASSPSGGSEKLFF
clone size: .; J gene: TRBJ2-1; D gene: .; V gene: TRBV5-4; CDR3 DNA: TGTGCCAGCAGCAACGCCGGGACACGAAACAATGAGCAGTTCTTC; CDR3 protein: CASSNAGTRNNEQFF
clone size: .; J gene: TRBJ2-1; D gene: .; V gene: TRBV19; CDR3 DNA: TGTGCCAGTAGTATTGGGCTCAATGAGCAGTTCTTC; CDR3 protein: CASSIGLNEQFF
clone size: .; J gene: TRBJ2-1; D gene: .; V gene: TRBV7-8; CDR3 DNA: TGTGCCAGCAGCTTAGACACCATTCCCTACAATGAGCAGTTCTTC; CDR3 protein: CASSLDTIPYNEQFF
clone size: .; J gene: TRBJ2-5; D gene: .; V gene: TRBV28; CDR3 DNA: TGTGCCAGCAGAAACTCACAGGGTCACCAAGAGACCCAGTACTTC; CDR3 protein: CASRNSQGHQETQYF
clone size: few; J gene: TRBJ2-1; D gene: .; V gene: TRBV7-8; CDR3 DNA: TGTGCCAGCAGCGCGCGACCGGGACTGACCTACAATGAGCAGTTCTTC; CDR3 protein: CASSARPGLTYNEQFF
clone size: .; J gene: TRBJ2-7; D gene: .; V gene: TRBV4-1; CDR3 DNA: TGCGCCAGCAGCCAAGGGGCACCCTACGAGCAGTACTTC; CDR3 protein: CASSQGAPYEQYF
clone size: .; J gene: TRBJ2-3; D gene: .; V gene: TRBV7-3; CDR3 DNA: TGTGCCAGCAGCCCCACCGGGGGGCCAGATACGCAGTATTTT; CDR3 protein: CASSPTGGPDTQYF
clone size: .; J gene: TRBJ2-7; D gene: .; V gene: TRBV9; CDR3 DNA: TGTGCCAGCAGCGTGGTGGTGCCTTCGACCGACAGCTTCCCCTACGAGCAGTACTTC; CDR3 protein: CASSVVVPSTDSFPYEQYF
clone size: few; J gene: TRBJ2-5; D gene: TRBD2; V gene: TRBV27; CDR3 DNA: TGTGCCAGCAGTCCAAGGACTAGCGGGCAGGGGGAGACCCAGTACTTC; CDR3 protein: CASSPRTSGQGETQYF
clone size: once; J gene: TRBJ1-2; D gene: TRBD1; V gene: TRBV19; CDR3 DNA: TGTGCCAGTAGTCCTGGACAGGGATACTATGGCTACACCTTC; CDR3 protein: CASSPGQGYYGYTF
clone size: few; J gene: TRBJ2-1; D gene: .; V gene: TRBV5-1; CDR3 DNA: TGCGCCAGCAGCTTGGATAGCTCCTACAATGAGCAGTTCTTC; CDR3 protein: CASSLDSSYNEQFF
clone size: .; J gene: TRBJ2-7; D gene: .; V gene: TRBV6-5; CDR3 DNA: TGTGCCAGCAGACAGGACAATACCTACGAGCAGTACTTC; CDR3 protein: CASRQDNTYEQYF
clone size: .; J gene: TRBJ1-2; D gene: TRBD1; V gene: TRBV6-1; CDR3 DNA: TGTGCCAGCAAAGGTCAGGACAGGGGGCACGAGGGCTACACCTTC; CDR3 protein: CASKGQDRGHEGYTF
clone size: .; J gene: TRBJ2-6; D gene: .; V gene: TRBV5-1; CDR3 DNA: TGCGCCAGCAGCTTGTGGGGAGCTGGGGCCAACGTCCTGACTTTC; CDR3 protein: CASSLWGAGANVLTF
clone size: .; J gene: TRBJ2-7; D gene: TRBD2; V gene: TRBV28; CDR3 DNA: TGTGCCAGCGTGCTAGCGGGGGGGCCGGGCTACGAGCAGTACTTC; CDR3 protein: CASVLAGGPGYEQYF
clone size: .; J gene: TRBJ2-3; D gene: TRBD1; V gene: TRBV2; CDR3 DNA: TGTGCCAGCTCGGCGGGACAGGGGACAGATACGCAGTATTTT; CDR3 protein: CASSAGQGTDTQYF
clone size: .; J gene: TRBJ2-3; D gene: .; V gene: TRBV27; CDR3 DNA: TGTGCCAGCAGTTCCCACAGGGCAGGGCCCACGGATACGCAGTATTTT; CDR3 protein: CASSSHRAGPTDTQYF
clone size: .; J gene: TRBJ1-2; D gene: .; V gene: TRBV5-6; CDR3 DNA: TGTGCCAGCAGCTTGGAATCGGGACTCTCCTATGGCTACACCTTC; CDR3 protein: CASSLESGLSYGYTF
clone size: .; J gene: TRBJ2-5; D gene: .; V gene: TRBV28; CDR3 DNA: TGTGCCAGCACTACAGGGTATAAAGAGACCCAGTACTTC; CDR3 protein: CASTTGYKETQYF
clone size: few; J gene: TRBJ1-2; D gene: .; V gene: TRBV19; CDR3 DNA: TGTGCCAGTACCCCCGGGTCCTATGGCTACACCTTC; CDR3 protein: CASTPGSYGYTF
clone size: .; J gene: TRBJ2-1; D gene: .; V gene: TRBV16; CDR3 DNA: TGTGCCAGCAGCCAGGGCAGGGGAAGCGATAGTGAGCAGTTCTTC; CDR3 protein: CASSQGRGSDSEQFF
clone size: .; J gene: TRBJ2-2; D gene: .; V gene: TRBV5-1; CDR3 DNA: TGCGCCAGCAGGCTTGGCGGGACCGGGGAGCTGTTTTTT; CDR3 protein: CASRLGGTGELFF
clone size: .; J gene: TRBJ2-1; D gene: .; V gene: TRBV28; CDR3 DNA: TGTGCCAGCAGTGTTCAAACCCGGGATTGGCGGTCCTCCTACAATGAGCAGTTCTTC; CDR3 protein: CASSVQTRDWRSSYNEQFF
clone size: .; J gene: TRBJ2-1; D gene: .; V gene: TRBV27; CDR3 DNA: TGTGCCAGCAAACCAGGAAGCTCCTACAATGAGCAGTTCTTC; CDR3 protein: CASKPGSSYNEQFF